Given below is one TCR beta chain in context. This CDR3 has 13 amino acids. Germline V gene sequence: CDR1 SGHVS, CDR2 FQNEAQ. Trimming left V 3 bases short and J 5 bases short, with 8 bases between. Authors' methods: Amplification from reference gene primers served as the basis for estimated nucleated cell counts. Produced via immunoSEQ multiplex PCR; TCRdb's table is partial and in-frame only. V and J calls and clone size are given by that table; D and trimming were obtained from the DNA. The sample lists hundreds of thousands of clones, under 95% occurring once. This specimen comes from a study of blood T cell repertoires in COVID-19. Study information: Italy, Spain and the United States were the sources of the convalescent and acute COVID-19 samples. T cells, B-cell-depleted T cells, or PBMCs provided the cDNA or gDNA that served as material.

This chain connects TRBV7-8 to TRBJ1-5, with unresolved D. Sequenced material: peripheral blood. This TCR derives from a woman aged 18-35 years who had recovered from COVID-19. The CDR3 loop reads CASSLREYQPQHF. The CDR3 DNA reads as TGTGCCAGCAGCTTGCGGGAATATCAGCCCCAGCATTTT.